This note documents a single TCR beta chain sequence. The antigen is unknown. This specimen belongs to a study of T-cell memory formation after mild COVID-19. Study-wide points: For contracting clones, CD4+ ones sat mainly in CM and EM, CD8+ in EMRA. Whereas later expanders leaned CD4+, clones contracting day 15 to 85 showed a balanced CD4/CD8 makeup.

From germline, CDR1 is SQVTM and CDR2 ANQGSEA. V dropped 4 bases and J dropped 6 bases, with 6 bases sitting between them. This CDR3 spans 11 amino acids. A 5'RACE reaction primed in the constant segment made cDNA libraries of TCR alpha and TCR beta, and these carried sample barcodes and UMIs. TCRdb passed the 5' RACE reads through MiXCR, listing each CDR3 protein once. The table has roughly 340,000 distinct CDR3 sequences, roughly 19% seen once. This clonotype originated in a man in his late teens or twenties who had mild COVID-19 (a few samples of this study predate the infection). Cell type and time point are not known. Sequenced: PBMCs or a T cell subset sorted from them (not recorded which). This sequence joins TRBV29-1 and TRBJ2-2, with D maybe TRBD2 (6 bases). The CDR3 protein is CSVGDSGELFF. The CDR3 DNA is TGCAGCGTTGGGGACTCCGGGGAGCTGTTTTTT.